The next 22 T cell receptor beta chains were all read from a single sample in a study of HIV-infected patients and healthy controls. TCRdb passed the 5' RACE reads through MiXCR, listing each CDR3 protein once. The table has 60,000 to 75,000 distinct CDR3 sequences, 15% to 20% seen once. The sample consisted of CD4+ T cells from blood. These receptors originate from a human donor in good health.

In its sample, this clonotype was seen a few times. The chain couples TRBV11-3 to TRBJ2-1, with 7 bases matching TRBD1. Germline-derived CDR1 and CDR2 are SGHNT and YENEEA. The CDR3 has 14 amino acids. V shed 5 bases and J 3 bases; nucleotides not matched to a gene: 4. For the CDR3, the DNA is TGTGCCAGCAGCCTGGGACAGCTCTACAATGAGCAGTTCTTC. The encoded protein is CASSLGQLYNEQFF.

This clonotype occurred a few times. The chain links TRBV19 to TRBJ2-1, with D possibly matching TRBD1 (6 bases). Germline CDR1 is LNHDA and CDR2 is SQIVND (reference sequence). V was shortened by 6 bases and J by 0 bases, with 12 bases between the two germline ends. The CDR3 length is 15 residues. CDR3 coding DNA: TGTGCCAGTAGACAGTTAGGGGGCTCCTACAATGAGCAGTTCTTC. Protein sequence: CASRQLGGSYNEQFF.

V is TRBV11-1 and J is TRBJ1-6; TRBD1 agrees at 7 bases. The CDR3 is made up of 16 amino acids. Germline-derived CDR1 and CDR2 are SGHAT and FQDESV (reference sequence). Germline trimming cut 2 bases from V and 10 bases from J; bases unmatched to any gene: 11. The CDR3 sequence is CASSLRTGHLNSPLHF. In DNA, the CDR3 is TGTGCCAGCAGCTTAAGGACAGGTCACCTCAACTCACCCCTCCACTTT. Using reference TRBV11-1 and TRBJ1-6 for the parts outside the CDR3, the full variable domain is EAEVAQSPRYKITEKSQAVAFWCDPISGHATLYWYRQILGQGPELLVQFQDESVVDDSQLPKDRFSAERLKGVDSTLKIQPAELGDSAMYLCASSLRTGHLNSPLHFGNGTRLTVT.

CDR3 sequence: CASSMKGTPYNEQFF. DNA for the CDR3: TGTGCCAGTAGTATGAAGGGGACACCCTACAATGAGCAGTTCTTC. The chain recombines TRBV19 with TRBJ2-1, with a weak D call TRBD1 (6 bases). V was pared by 3 bases and J by 2 bases, with 11 bases between. This CDR3 has 15 residues. CDR1 is LNHDA and CDR2 is SQIVND in the germline V gene (reference sequence).

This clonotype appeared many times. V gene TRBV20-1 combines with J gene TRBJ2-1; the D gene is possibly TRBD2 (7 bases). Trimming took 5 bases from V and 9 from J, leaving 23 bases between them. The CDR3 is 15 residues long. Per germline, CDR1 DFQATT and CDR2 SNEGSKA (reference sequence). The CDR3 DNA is TGCAGTGCTGGGCTCCTGCGGGGGCCGCGGGCTGAGCAGTTCTTC. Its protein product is CSAGLLRGPRAEQFF.

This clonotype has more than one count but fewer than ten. The CDR3 DNA is TGCGCCAGCAGCGGGGACGGGAATGAAAAACTGTTTTTT. Translation gives CASSGDGNEKLFF. J is TRBJ1-4 and V is TRBV5-1, with D possibly TRBD1 on 5 matching bases. Germline V gene lookup returns CDR1 SGHRS and CDR2 YFSETQ. CDR3 length: 13 residues. Trimming shortened V by 4 bases and J by 5 bases, and 9 bases separated the two germline ends.

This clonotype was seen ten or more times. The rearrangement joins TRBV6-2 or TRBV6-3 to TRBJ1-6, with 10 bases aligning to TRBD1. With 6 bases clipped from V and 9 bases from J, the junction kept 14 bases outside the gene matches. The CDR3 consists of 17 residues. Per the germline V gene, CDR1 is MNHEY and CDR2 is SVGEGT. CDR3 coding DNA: TGTGCCAGCAGCCGCTCCGGGACAGGGGTGCGAGGTTCACCCCTCCACTTT. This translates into CASSRSGTGVRGSPLHF.

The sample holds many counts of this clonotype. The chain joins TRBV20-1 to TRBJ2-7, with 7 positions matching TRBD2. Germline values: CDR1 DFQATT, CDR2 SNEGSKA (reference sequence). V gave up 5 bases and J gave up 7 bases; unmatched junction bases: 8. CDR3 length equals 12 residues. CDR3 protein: CSASSGAGEQYF. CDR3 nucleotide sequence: TGCAGTGCTTCAAGCGGGGCCGGGGAGCAGTACTTC.

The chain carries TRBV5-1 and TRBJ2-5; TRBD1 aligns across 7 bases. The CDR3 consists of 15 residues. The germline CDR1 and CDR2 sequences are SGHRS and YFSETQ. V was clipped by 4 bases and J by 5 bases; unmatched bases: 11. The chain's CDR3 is CASSVPTGLRETQYF. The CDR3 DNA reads TGCGCCAGCAGCGTCCCGACAGGGCTGCGGGAGACCCAGTACTTC.

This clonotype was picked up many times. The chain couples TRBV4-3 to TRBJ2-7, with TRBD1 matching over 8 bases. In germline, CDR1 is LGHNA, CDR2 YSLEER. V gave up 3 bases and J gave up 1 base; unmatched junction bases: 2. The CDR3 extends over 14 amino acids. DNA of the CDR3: TGCGCCAGCAGCCAGGACAGGGATTCCTACGAGCAGTACTTC. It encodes CASSQDRDSYEQYF.

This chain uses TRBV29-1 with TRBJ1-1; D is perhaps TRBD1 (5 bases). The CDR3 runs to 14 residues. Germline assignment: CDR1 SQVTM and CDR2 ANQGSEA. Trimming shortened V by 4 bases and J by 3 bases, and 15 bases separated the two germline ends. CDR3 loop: CSVVFAREHTEAFF. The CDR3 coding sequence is TGCAGCGTTGTATTTGCCAGGGAACACACTGAAGCTTTCTTT.

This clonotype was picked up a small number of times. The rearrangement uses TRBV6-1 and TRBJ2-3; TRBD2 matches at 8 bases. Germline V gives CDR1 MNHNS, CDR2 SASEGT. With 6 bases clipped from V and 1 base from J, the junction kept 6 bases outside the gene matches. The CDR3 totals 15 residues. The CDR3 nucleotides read TGTGCCAGCAGCGAACCGGGACTAGGCACAGATACGCAGTATTTT. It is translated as CASSEPGLGTDTQYF.

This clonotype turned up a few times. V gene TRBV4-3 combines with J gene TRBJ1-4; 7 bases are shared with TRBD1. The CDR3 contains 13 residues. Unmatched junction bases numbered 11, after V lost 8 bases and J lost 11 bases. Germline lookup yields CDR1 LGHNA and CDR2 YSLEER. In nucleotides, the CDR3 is TGCGCCAGCGGCACAAAAACAGGGGTGAAACTGTTTTTT. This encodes CASGTKTGVKLFF.

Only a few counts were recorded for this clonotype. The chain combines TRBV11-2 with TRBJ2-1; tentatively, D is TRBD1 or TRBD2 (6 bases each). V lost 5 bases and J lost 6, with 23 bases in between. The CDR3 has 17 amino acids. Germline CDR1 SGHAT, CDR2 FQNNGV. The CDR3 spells CASSRRGLRKTANEQFF. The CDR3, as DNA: TGTGCCAGCAGCCGCCGGGGGCTCCGAAAGACGGCCAATGAGCAGTTCTTC.

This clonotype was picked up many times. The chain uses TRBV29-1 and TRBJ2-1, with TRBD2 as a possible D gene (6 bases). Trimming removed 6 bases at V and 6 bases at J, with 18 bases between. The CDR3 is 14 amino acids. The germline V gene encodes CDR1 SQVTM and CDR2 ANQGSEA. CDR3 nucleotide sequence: TGCAGCGTGGTAAGGGCCGGGACTCCCAATGAGCAGTTCTTC. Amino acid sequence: CSVVRAGTPNEQFF.

CDR3 protein: CASRASNTEAFF. Written as DNA, the CDR3 is TGTGCCAGCAGGGCAAGCAACACTGAAGCTTTCTTT. The J gene is TRBJ1-1, the V gene TRBV6-2 or TRBV6-3; D unresolved. The V end lost 6 bases, the J end lost 2 bases, and 7 bases lay between the germline ends. The V gene's germline CDR1 is MNHEY and CDR2 SVGEGT. There are 12 residues in the CDR3.

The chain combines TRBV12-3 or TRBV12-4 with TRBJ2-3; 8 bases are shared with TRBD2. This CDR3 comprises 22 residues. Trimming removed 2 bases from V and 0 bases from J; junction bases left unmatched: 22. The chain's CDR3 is CASSLTRRGSPLASGSTDTQYF. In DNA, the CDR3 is TGTGCCAGCAGTTTAACCCGACGGGGAAGTCCATTGGCTAGCGGGAGCACAGATACGCAGTATTTT.

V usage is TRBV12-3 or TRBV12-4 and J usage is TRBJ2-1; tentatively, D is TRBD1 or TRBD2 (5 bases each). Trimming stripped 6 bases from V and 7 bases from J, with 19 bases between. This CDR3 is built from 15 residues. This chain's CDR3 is CASSPDSGTRNEQFF. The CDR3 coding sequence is TGTGCCAGCAGCCCTGACAGTGGGACGCGAAATGAGCAGTTCTTC.

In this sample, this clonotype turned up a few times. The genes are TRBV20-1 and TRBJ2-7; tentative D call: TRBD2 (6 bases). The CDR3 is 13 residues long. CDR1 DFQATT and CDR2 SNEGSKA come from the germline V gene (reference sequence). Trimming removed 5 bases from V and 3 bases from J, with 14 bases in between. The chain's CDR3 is CSAHPGLNYEQYF. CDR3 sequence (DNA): TGCAGTGCTCATCCGGGACTGAACTACGAGCAGTACTTC.

The CDR3 spells CASSRRGTAPQETQYF. The CDR3 nucleotides are TGTGCCAGCAGCCGGAGAGGGACAGCTCCTCAAGAGACCCAGTACTTC. This rearrangement joins TRBV12-3 or TRBV12-4 to TRBJ2-5; 7 bases line up with TRBD1. This CDR3 region has 16 residues. Trimming removed 6 bases from V and 2 bases from J; junction bases left unmatched: 12.

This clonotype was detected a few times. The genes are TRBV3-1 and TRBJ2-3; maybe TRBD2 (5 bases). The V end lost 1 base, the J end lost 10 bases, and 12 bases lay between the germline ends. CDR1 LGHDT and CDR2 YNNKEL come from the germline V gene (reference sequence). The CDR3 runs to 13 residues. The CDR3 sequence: CASSQGIDGAQYF. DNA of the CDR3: TGTGCCAGCAGCCAAGGAATCGACGGGGCGCAGTATTTT.

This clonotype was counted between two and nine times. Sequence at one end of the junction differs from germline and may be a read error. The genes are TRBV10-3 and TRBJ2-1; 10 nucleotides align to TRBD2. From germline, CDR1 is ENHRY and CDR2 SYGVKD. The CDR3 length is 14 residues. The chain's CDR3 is CAVSGRASYNEQFF. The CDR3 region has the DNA TGTGCCGTCAGCGGGAGGGCCTCCTACAATGAGCAGTTCTTC.